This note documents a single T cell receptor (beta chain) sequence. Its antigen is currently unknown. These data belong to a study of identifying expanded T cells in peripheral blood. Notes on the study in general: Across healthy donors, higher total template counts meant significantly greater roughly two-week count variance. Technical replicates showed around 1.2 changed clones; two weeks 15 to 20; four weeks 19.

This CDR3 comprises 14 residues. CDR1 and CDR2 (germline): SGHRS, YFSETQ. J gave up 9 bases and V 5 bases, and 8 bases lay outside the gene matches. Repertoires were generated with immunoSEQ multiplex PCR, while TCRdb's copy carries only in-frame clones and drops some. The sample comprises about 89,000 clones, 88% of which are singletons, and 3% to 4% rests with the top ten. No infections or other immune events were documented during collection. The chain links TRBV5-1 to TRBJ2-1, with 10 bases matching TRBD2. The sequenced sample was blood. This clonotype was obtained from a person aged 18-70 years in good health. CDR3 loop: CASRPGTSDGEQFF. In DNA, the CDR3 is TGCGCCAGCAGACCCGGGACTAGCGACGGTGAGCAGTTCTTC.